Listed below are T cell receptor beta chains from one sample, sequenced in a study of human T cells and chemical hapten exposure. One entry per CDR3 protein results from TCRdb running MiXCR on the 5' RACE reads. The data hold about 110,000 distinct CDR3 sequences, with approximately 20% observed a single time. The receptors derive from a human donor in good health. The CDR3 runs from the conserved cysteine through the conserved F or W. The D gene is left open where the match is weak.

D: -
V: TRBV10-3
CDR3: CAISPGYEQYF

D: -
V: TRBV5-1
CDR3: CASSSESSYNEQFF

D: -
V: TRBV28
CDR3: CASSTPGHLYGYTF

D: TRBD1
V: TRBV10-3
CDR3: CAISITGTGIGYGYTF

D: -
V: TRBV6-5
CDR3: CASRSTGSGPYEQYF

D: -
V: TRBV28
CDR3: CASCSLPRVGYGYTF

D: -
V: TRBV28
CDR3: CASTLAGGVNQPQHF

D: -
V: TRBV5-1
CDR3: CASSLGYDNSPLHF

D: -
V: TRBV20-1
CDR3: CSARDGARPEQYF

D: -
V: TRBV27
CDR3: CASSPGRANYGYTF

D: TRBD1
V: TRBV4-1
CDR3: CASSRLGGQGDTEAFF

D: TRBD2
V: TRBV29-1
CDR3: CSVVPTSGNEQFF

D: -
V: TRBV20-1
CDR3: CSAPMPPYSNQPQHF

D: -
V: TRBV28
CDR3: CASSLQGMGQPQHF

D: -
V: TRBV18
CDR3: CASSQQGATNEKLFF

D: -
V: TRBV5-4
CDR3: CASSFHRDPRNIQYF

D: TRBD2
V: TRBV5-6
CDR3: CASSLSGGWNEQFF

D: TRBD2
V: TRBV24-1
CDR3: CAITGTSRPIKIYEGEQYF

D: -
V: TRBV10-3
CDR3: CATASLGSQPQHF

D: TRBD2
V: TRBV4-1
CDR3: CASSQGTWREKSETQYF

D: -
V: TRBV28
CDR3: CASSLAYRGYTF

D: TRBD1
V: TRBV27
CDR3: CASSSKWTGNYGYTF

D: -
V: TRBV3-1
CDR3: CASSQSKPGVDNEQFF

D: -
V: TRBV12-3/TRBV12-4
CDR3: CASSFGETEAFF

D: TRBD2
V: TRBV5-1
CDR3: CASSLAATSGSHEQYF

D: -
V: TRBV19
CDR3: CASMGRALAKNIQYF

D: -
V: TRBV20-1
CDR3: CSARDPATHQPQHF

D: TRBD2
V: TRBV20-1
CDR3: CSARGNLGLADYNEQFF

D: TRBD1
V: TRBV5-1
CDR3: CASSSIIPGTGNTEAFF

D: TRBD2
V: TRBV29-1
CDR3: CSVDGEELAGQETQYF

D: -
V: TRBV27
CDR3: CASSLFEGRGTGELFF

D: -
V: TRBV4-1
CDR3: CASSQGRKETQYF

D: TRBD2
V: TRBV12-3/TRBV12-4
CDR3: CASSTGSGRVAKNIQYF

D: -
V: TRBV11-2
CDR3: CASSLNGPQNTQYF

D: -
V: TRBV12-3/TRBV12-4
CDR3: CASSLQGSKNIQYF

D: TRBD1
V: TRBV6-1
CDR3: CASSERDRANEKLFF

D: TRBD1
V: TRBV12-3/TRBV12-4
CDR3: CASSSTGRSNTEAFF

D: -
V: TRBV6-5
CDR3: CASSYSLAGGQYTEAFF

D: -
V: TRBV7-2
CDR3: CASSPARATEAFF

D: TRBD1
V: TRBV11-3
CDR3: CASSEGQPNSPLHF

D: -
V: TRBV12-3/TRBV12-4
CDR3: CASRGGNQPQHF

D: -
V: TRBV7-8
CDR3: CASSLTRKQDTQYF

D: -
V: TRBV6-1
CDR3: CATFERGTGGEQYF

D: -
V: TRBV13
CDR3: CAGGGDRNTIYF

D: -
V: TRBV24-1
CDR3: CATSDFYRGQFF

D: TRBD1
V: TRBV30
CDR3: CAWSVRWGSTGSMNTEAFF

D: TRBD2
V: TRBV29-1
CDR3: CSALAGAQETQYF

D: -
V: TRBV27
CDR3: CASSFSGANSPLHF

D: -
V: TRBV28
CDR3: CASRGPGEKLFF

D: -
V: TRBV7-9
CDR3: CASSPTASYNSPLHF

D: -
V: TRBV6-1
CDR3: CASSEAMNTEAFF

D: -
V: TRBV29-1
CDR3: CSVGRTNQETQYF

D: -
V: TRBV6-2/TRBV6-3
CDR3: CASSRSLVYNEQFF

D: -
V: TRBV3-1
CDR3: CASSQMQGNTEAFF

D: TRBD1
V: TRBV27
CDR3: CASSPGRGLQPQHF

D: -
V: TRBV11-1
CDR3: CASSPRGASATYEQYF

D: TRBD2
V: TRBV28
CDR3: CASSLPGTSGPTKYF

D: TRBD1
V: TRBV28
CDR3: CASSRTGSSSYEQYF

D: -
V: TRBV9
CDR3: CASSEGDAYNEQFF

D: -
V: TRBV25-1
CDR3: CASSAWTEIYNEQFF